This passage covers 16 T cell receptor beta chains from one sample sequenced in a study of T cell repertoires in aging, cancer and after chemotherapy. TRB rearrangements spanning V, D and J were amplified using mixed TRB-A/B primers. TCRdb reanalysed the multiplex PCR reads using MiXCR and keeps one entry per CDR3 protein. The profile shows some 14,000 distinct CDR3 sequences, approximately 25% of them singletons. TCR beta rearrangements were amplified from peripheral blood genomic DNA. Material for sequencing was blood. These receptors originate from a human donor in good health.

This chain uses TRBV12-3 or TRBV12-4 with TRBJ1-6; maybe TRBD1 (5 bases). CDR3 length equals 14 residues. Trimming stripped 5 bases from V and 7 bases from J, with 12 bases between. This CDR3 is CASSPGRKNSPLHF. CDR3 bases: TGTGCCAGCAGTCCGGGACGGAAAAATTCACCCCTCCACTTT.

This clonotype appeared a few times. V usage is TRBV20-1 and J usage is TRBJ1-5; TRBD1 matches at 10 bases. Germline V gives CDR1 DFQATT, CDR2 SNEGSKA (reference sequence). CDR3 size: 15 residues. Trimming at V came to 0 bases and at J to 5 bases, leaving 4 bases not matched to a gene. DNA for the CDR3: TGCAGTGCTAGAGAGACAGGGGGCCCTCATCAGCCCCAGCATTTT. Translating gives CSARETGGPHQPQHF.

As regards this clonotype: This may come from a read error, since a much larger clone is one base off. The DNA of the CDR3 is TGTGCCAGCAGCCCCCGGGGAGACAATGAGGAGTTCTTC. It translates to CASSPRGDNEEFF. The chain is built from TRBV7-9 and TRBJ2-1, with a weak D call TRBD2 (5 bases). The CDR3 extends over 13 amino acids. Per germline, CDR1 SEHNR and CDR2 FQNEAQ (reference sequence).

This chain links TRBV18 with TRBJ1-5; 7 bases are shared with TRBD1. CDR1 and CDR2 from the germline V gene are KGHSH and LQKENI. This CDR3 has 15 residues. The junction had 8 bases not matched to a gene; V was cut back by 5 bases and J by 4 bases. The CDR3, as DNA: TGTGCCAGCTCATACGACAGGGCCGCGAATCAGCCCCAGCATTTT. This encodes CASSYDRAANQPQHF.

The DNA for the CDR3 is TGTGCCAGCAGTGCCTATGGGACAGGGAACACCTACGAGCAGTACTTC. Residues: CASSAYGTGNTYEQYF. The chain recombines TRBV6-1 with TRBJ2-7; the match to TRBD1 covers 9 bases. The CDR3 is 16 amino acids. V lost 4 bases to trimming and J lost 2 bases; unmatched junction nucleotides: 9. Germline V gene data show CDR1 as MNHNS and CDR2 as SASEGT.

The chain couples TRBV7-6 to TRBJ2-3, with TRBD2 as a possible D gene (5 bases). Germline CDR1 is SGHVS and CDR2 is FNYEAQ. The CDR3 loop spans 13 amino acids. V was cut by 6 bases and J by 6 bases, with 13 bases left in between. CDR3 loop: CASRPLGVDTQYF. In DNA, the CDR3 is TGTGCCAGCAGACCACTAGGAGTGGATACGCAGTATTTT.

Judged by abundance, this clonotype is medium-sized. The V gene is TRBV20-1, the J gene TRBJ1-1, with TRBD1 matching 11 bases. The CDR3 is 15 residues long. The J segment lost 3 bases and the V segment lost 1 base, leaving 4 bases of the junction unmatched. The germline gives CDR1 DFQATT, CDR2 SNEGSKA (reference sequence). CDR3 nucleotides: TGCAGTGCTAGAGGCTTGGGACAGGGGGACACTGAAGCTTTCTTT. Amino acids: CSARGLGQGDTEAFF.

Only a few counts were recorded for this clonotype. CDR3 region: CSAGNGLDYNEQFF. The DNA for the CDR3 is TGCAGTGCTGGAAATGGACTAGACTACAATGAGCAGTTCTTC. The genes are TRBV20-1 and TRBJ2-1, with 7 bases that match TRBD2. Germline assignment: CDR1 DFQATT and CDR2 SNEGSKA (reference sequence). Trimming took 5 bases from V and 3 from J; bases not matched to a gene: 7. The CDR3 is made up of 14 amino acids.

This clonotype was seen a few times. The chain is built from TRBV28 and TRBJ2-7, with TRBD1 matching over 9 bases. The CDR3 has 16 residues. Germline trimming cut 4 bases from V and 3 bases from J; bases unmatched to any gene: 10. Germline lookup yields CDR1 MDHEN and CDR2 SYDVKM. CDR3 in amino acids: CASSYRDRDPLYEQYF. The CDR3 DNA reads as TGTGCCAGCAGTTACCGGGACAGGGATCCCCTCTACGAGCAGTACTTC.

This chain connects TRBV20-1 to TRBJ2-4, with 12 bases identical to TRBD1. In germline, CDR1 is DFQATT, CDR2 SNEGSKA (reference sequence). Trimming cost V 3 bases and J 8 bases; bases outside gene matches: 5. This CDR3 contains 14 residues. CDR3: CSARGTGGADIQYF. The CDR3 DNA reads TGCAGTGCTAGGGGGACAGGGGGCGCAGACATTCAGTACTTC.

This clonotype was found a few times. This chain joins TRBV7-9 and TRBJ1-5; D unclear. V was clipped by 3 bases and J by 5 bases, with 11 bases between them. Germline CDR1 reads SEHNR; CDR2 reads FQNEAQ (reference sequence). The CDR3 is 14 residues long. The CDR3 region has the DNA TGTGCCAGCAGCTTTCTCACAGTAGATCAGCCCCAGCATTTT. As protein: CASSFLTVDQPQHF. Full variable domain (missing parts from reference TRBV7-9 and TRBJ1-5): DTGVSQNPRHKITKRGQNVTFRCDPISEHNRLYWYRQTLGQGPEFLTYFQNEAQLEKSRLLSDRFSAERPKGSFSTLEIQRTEQGDSAMYLCASSFLTVDQPQHFGDGTRLSIL.

The chain couples TRBV27 to TRBJ1-6; the D gene is possibly TRBD1 (5 bases). Germline lookup yields CDR1 MNHEY and CDR2 SMNVEV (reference sequence). V gave up 8 bases and J gave up 6 bases, with 17 bases separating them. This CDR3 spans 15 amino acids. The CDR3 sequence: CASSPEGVLNSPLHF. The CDR3 nucleotides read TGTGCCAGCTCCCCTGAAGGGGTCCTTAATTCACCCCTCCACTTT.

This sequence joins TRBV20-1 and TRBJ1-2; a weak D match, TRBD1 (6 bases). V was pared by 1 base and J by 5 bases, with 14 bases between. There are 14 residues in the CDR3. The germline CDR1 and CDR2 sequences are DFQATT and SNEGSKA (reference sequence). The CDR3 loop reads CSARGDRFPYGYTF. The DNA of the CDR3 is TGCAGTGCTAGAGGAGACAGGTTCCCTTATGGCTACACCTTC.

This chain's CDR3 is CASSYGDREKLFF. CDR3 nucleotide sequence: TGTGCCAGCAGTTACGGGGACAGGGAAAAACTGTTTTTT. The rearrangement links TRBV6-2 or TRBV6-3 to TRBJ1-4, with 8 bases that match TRBD1. This CDR3 is 13 amino acids long. V lost 2 bases, J lost 8 bases, and 1 base stayed unmatched. Looked up from germline, CDR1 is MNHEY and CDR2 is SVGEGT.

This clonotype turned up a few times. This rearrangement joins TRBV20-1 to TRBJ2-1, with 8 bases that match TRBD2. J lost 0 bases, V lost 3 bases, and 10 bases had no gene match. Germline lookup yields CDR1 DFQATT and CDR2 SNEGSKA (reference sequence). The CDR3 spans 17 residues. The DNA for the CDR3 is TGCAGTGCTAGTGGAGCGGGGGAGCCTCACTCCTACAATGAGCAGTTCTTC. It codes for CSASGAGEPHSYNEQFF.

A word on this clonotype: Just one base apart from a much larger clone, this may be a read error. The chain is built from TRBV30 and TRBJ1-5; a possible D gene is TRBD1 (5 bases). The V and J ends lost 0 bases and 9 bases respectively, with 15 bases between them. Germline V gene data show CDR1 as GTSNPN and CDR2 as SVGIG (reference sequence). This CDR3 spans 14 amino acids. CDR3 DNA: TGTGCCTGGAGTGTTTCAAGGGGCAAGGTGCCCCAGCATTTT. It translates to CAWSVSRGKVPQHF. The variable domain in full, with the rest retrieved from reference TRBV30 and TRBJ1-5, is SQTIHQWPATLVQPVGSPLSLECTVEGTSNPNLYWYRQAAGRGLQLLFYSVGIGQISSEVPQNLSASRPQDRQFILSSKKLLLSDSGFYLCAWSVSRGKVPQHFGDGTRLSIL.